Sequencing of this T cell receptor (beta chain) was carried out in a study of blood T cells in healthy people across ages. Sample donors were healthy Caucasian individuals that came from Russia, aged roughly 6 to 100. Through a sample-barcoded 5' primer and a J-beta primer mix, a second PCR was run for 7 to 11 cycles. Tagging of each cDNA molecule was performed by a template-switch adaptor with 12 random nucleotides. TCRdb passed the 5' RACE reads through MiXCR, listing each CDR3 protein once. This repertoire shows about 1.4 million distinct CDR3 sequences, approximately 59% found once; its top ten account for about 6.3%. The CDR3 contains 13 residues. The ends were cut back, 4 bases at V and 5 bases at J, with 11 bases in the middle. The germline CDR1 and CDR2 sequences are MGHRA and YSYEKL.

Sequenced material: blood. This chain uses TRBV4-1 with TRBJ1-1, with D tentatively TRBD1 (5 bases). The TCR comes from a man younger than 35 in good health. The CDR3 region has the DNA TGCGCCAGCAGCCCCAGGGAGGGTACTGAAGCTTTCTTT. Translating it yields CASSPREGTEAFF.